The sequence of this TCR beta chain was determined in a study of cytomegalovirus exposure and HLA in healthy donors. Findings and limits, study-wide: Most likely, a cluster of highly shared sequence variants arose as a sequencing artifact.

This clone occurred a few times. Its target is not known. This CDR3 is 14 amino acids long. In germline, CDR1 is LNHDA, CDR2 SQIVND (reference sequence). Trimming shortened V by 5 bases and J by 8 bases, and 15 bases separated the two germline ends. The study ran its PCR with 60 Vbeta and 13 Jbeta primers. The assay was immunoSEQ multiplex PCR, and TCRdb's table has in-frame clones only and misses some. There are over 150,000 clones in the sample; about 77% occur only once, and 6% to 8% lies in the top ten. Sequenced material: PBMCs. This TCR came from a male donor in good health and CMV-seropositive. The rearrangement links TRBV19 to TRBJ1-4; no definite D call. The CDR3 is CASSVRTGGEKLFF. As DNA, the CDR3 is TGTGCCAGTAGTGTTCGGACTGGAGGGGAAAAACTGTTTTTT.